Below, one T cell receptor (beta chain) is given with its context. TCRdb redid the calling of the reads with MiXCR, one entry per CDR3 protein. The sample lists about 450,000 distinct CDR3 sequences, under 40% occurring once. The data were taken from a study of T cell repertoires in cytomegalovirus infection. There are 15 residues in the CDR3. Trimming removed 4 bases from V and 8 bases from J, with 19 bases in between. Germline-derived CDR1 and CDR2 are SNHLY and FYNNEI. The sample taken for sequencing was PBMCs. This TCR came from a human donor in good health (CMV status not recorded). Some clones in this sample may be carry-over from other donors' samples. J is TRBJ2-3 and V is TRBV2, with D perhaps given as TRBD1 or TRBD2 (5 bases each). The CDR3 DNA reads TGTGCCAGCAGTGGAACAGTAAGAGGGGACGGTACGCAGTATTTT. Translating gives CASSGTVRGDGTQYF.